The present T cell receptor beta chain was sequenced within a study of control samples from healthy donors and cancer patients. Only in-frame clones appear in the TCRdb table, and some are missing; sequencing was by immunoSEQ multiplex PCR. The sample holds 25,000 to 30,000 clones, about 87% seen once. The material sequenced was PBMCs. The receptor's source is a woman aged 40 to 50 with lung cancer.

The CDR3 here is CASSRDGYQPQHF. The CDR3, as DNA: TGTGCCAGCAGCCGGGACGGTTATCAGCCCCAGCATTTT. J is TRBJ1-5 and V is TRBV7-9, with D tentatively TRBD1 (5 bases). Looked up from germline, CDR1 is SEHNR and CDR2 is FQNEAQ (reference sequence). V lost 5 bases and J 5 bases, leaving 10 bases between the germline ends. The CDR3 contains 13 residues.